These 28 T cell receptor beta chains were sequenced from one sample in a study of cytomegalovirus exposure and HLA in healthy donors. Primers: 60 Vbeta forward and 13 Jbeta reverse. Method: immunoSEQ multiplex PCR; TCRdb's copy keeps in-frame clones and lacks some. The sample carries hundreds of thousands of clones, 76% recorded once. The specimen sequenced was PBMCs. These receptors were taken from a young man in good health and CMV-seronegative.

The chain recombines TRBV9 with TRBJ2-2; D gene unclear. This CDR3 comprises 12 residues. The V and J ends lost 4 bases and 5 bases respectively, with 6 bases between them. Germline V gives CDR1 SGDLS, CDR2 YYNGEE. Here the CDR3 reads CASSPRTGELFF. The DNA of the CDR3 is TGTGCCAGCAGCCCGAGGACCGGGGAGCTGTTTTTT.

The V call is TRBV2, the J call TRBJ2-5; D is undetermined. From germline, CDR1 is SNHLY and CDR2 FYNNEI. The V gene lost 6 bases and the J gene lost 5 bases, with 13 bases spanning the gap. This CDR3 is 13 amino acids long. The CDR3 sequence is CASRDGQPETQYF. The CDR3 coding sequence is TGTGCCAGCAGAGATGGGCAGCCGGAGACCCAGTACTTC.

J is TRBJ2-2 and V is TRBV5-1, with D maybe TRBD2 (6 bases). This CDR3 has 15 residues. V lost 0 bases and J lost 2, with 8 bases in between. The germline gives CDR1 SGHRS, CDR2 YFSETQ. CDR3 residues: CASSLAGTNTGELFF. CDR3 nucleotide sequence: TGCGCCAGCAGCTTGGCCGGGACTAACACCGGGGAGCTGTTTTTT.

The V call is TRBV5-1, the J call TRBJ2-5, with D possibly TRBD2 on 6 matching bases. The J call is doubtful: the DNA matches TRBJ2-7 better. From germline, CDR1 is SGHRS and CDR2 YFSETQ. The CDR3 covers 16 residues. The CDR3 DNA is TGCGCCAGCAGCTCAAACTCCGGGACTGTTTCGGGCGAGCAGTACTTC. Encoded protein: CASSSNSGTVSGEQYF.

This chain connects TRBV4-1 to TRBJ2-2; 10 bases are shared with TRBD1. Germline V gives CDR1 MGHRA, CDR2 YSYEKL. The trim removed 4 bases at V and 4 bases at J, leaving 9 bases unmatched. The CDR3 runs to 17 residues. For the CDR3, the DNA is TGCGCCAGCAGCCCCCTTTTTCGGACAGGGGGCACCGGGGAGCTGTTTTTT. As protein: CASSPLFRTGGTGELFF.

V is TRBV7-8 and J is TRBJ2-7, with 7 nucleotides matching TRBD2. Germline V lookup: CDR1 SGHVS, CDR2 FQNEAQ. CDR3 length equals 15 residues. Trimming removed 1 base from V and 2 bases from J; junction bases left unmatched: 5. CDR3: CASSLVGGGAYEQYF. CDR3 bases: TGTGCCAGCAGCTTAGTTGGGGGAGGGGCCTACGAGCAGTACTTC.

The chain has TRBV19 and TRBJ1-1; 7 positions match TRBD1. Trimming cost V 5 bases and J 6 bases; bases outside gene matches: 9. This CDR3 region has 14 residues. The germline gives CDR1 LNHDA, CDR2 SQIVND (reference sequence). The CDR3: CASSPLDREAEAFF. The CDR3 bases are TGTGCCAGTAGTCCACTAGACAGGGAAGCTGAAGCTTTCTTT.

The chain recombines TRBV11-1 with TRBJ2-7, with 10 bases lining up with TRBD1. CDR3 length: 14 amino acids. Per germline, CDR1 SGHAT and CDR2 FQDESV (reference sequence). V dropped 5 bases and J dropped 3; count of bases not matched to a gene: 4. The CDR3 loop is CASSPRTGGYEQYF. The CDR3 nucleotides are TGTGCCAGCAGCCCGAGGACAGGGGGCTACGAGCAGTACTTC.

The chain employs TRBV27 and TRBJ1-5; possible D gene TRBD1, 6 bases. The length of the CDR3 is 13 residues. CDR1 and CDR2 from the germline V gene are MNHEY and SMNVEV (reference sequence). V was cut by 7 bases and J by 6 bases, with 13 bases left in between. CDR3 in amino acids: CASILGAGQPQHF. Written as DNA, the CDR3 is TGTGCCAGCATACTGGGGGCTGGTCAGCCCCAGCATTTT.

This clone was detected only once. The chain carries TRBV4-2 and TRBJ2-1; D ambiguous. V shed 4 bases and J shed 1 base, with 8 bases lying between them. Germline CDR1 reads LGHNA; CDR2 reads YNFKEQ. CDR3 size: 14 residues. DNA for the CDR3: TGTGCCAGCAGCCGCTCGGGTTCCTACAATGAGCAGTTCTTC. It is translated as CASSRSGSYNEQFF.

The gene calls are TRBV4-1 and TRBJ2-1, with TRBD2 identical over 8 bases. The V gene end was trimmed by 1 base and the J gene end by 9 bases; junction bases not matched to a gene: 2. The CDR3 totals 13 residues. Germline CDR1 MGHRA, CDR2 YSYEKL. The CDR3 loop is CASSQAGGAEQFF. The CDR3, as DNA: TGCGCCAGCAGCCAAGCGGGAGGGGCTGAGCAGTTCTTC.

This clone was seen a single time. The genes are TRBV11-2 and TRBJ2-5; the D gene is possibly TRBD2 (6 bases). The V gene lost 3 bases and the J gene lost 2 bases, with 13 bases spanning the gap. The germline gives CDR1 SGHAT, CDR2 FQNNGV. This CDR3 contains 15 residues. In DNA form, the CDR3 reads TGTGCCAGCAGCTTTTACAGACTAGGACAAGAGACCCAGTACTTC. This sequence encodes CASSFYRLGQETQYF.

This clone has more than one count but fewer than ten. This chain joins TRBV5-1 and TRBJ2-1, with 13 bases matching TRBD2. CDR3 size: 18 residues. Per germline, CDR1 SGHRS and CDR2 YFSETQ. Trimming at V came to 4 bases and at J to 3 bases, leaving 10 bases not matched to a gene. CDR3 loop: CASSAGRTSGSSYNEQFF. CDR3 nucleotide sequence: TGCGCCAGCAGCGCGGGGAGGACTAGCGGGAGTAGCTACAATGAGCAGTTCTTC. The variable domain in full, with the rest retrieved from reference TRBV5-1 and TRBJ2-1, is KAGVTQTPRYLIKTRGQQVTLSCSPISGHRSVSWYQQTPGQGLQFLFEYFSETQRNKGNFPGRFSGRQFSNSRSEMNVSTLELGDSALYLCASSAGRTSGSSYNEQFFGPGTRLTVL.

The chain couples TRBV18 to TRBJ1-1; 8 positions agree with TRBD1. V trimming: 1 base; J trimming: 4 bases; junction bases outside the gene matches: 8. Per germline, CDR1 KGHSH and CDR2 LQKENI. The CDR3 covers 16 residues. Here the CDR3 reads CASSPRTGRSGTEAFF. In DNA, the CDR3 is TGTGCCAGCTCACCACGGACAGGGCGGTCGGGCACTGAAGCTTTCTTT. The variable domain in full, completed from reference TRBV18 and TRBJ1-1, reads NAGVMQNPRHLVRRRGQEARLRCSPMKGHSHVYWYRQLPEEGLKFMVYLQKENIIDESGMPKERFSAEFPKEGPSILRIQQVVRGDSAAYFCASSPRTGRSGTEAFFGQGTRLTVV.

This clone was counted once. The chain joins TRBV7-6 to TRBJ2-1; TRBD2 might be the D (6 bases). The length of the CDR3 is 14 residues. Looked up from germline, CDR1 is SGHVS and CDR2 is FNYEAQ. The V gene lost 5 bases and the J gene lost 2 bases, with 10 bases spanning the gap. As DNA, the CDR3 is TGTGCCAGCAGCCGCGGGACTCCCTACAATGAGCAGTTCTTC. Encoded protein: CASSRGTPYNEQFF.

The J gene is TRBJ1-2, the V gene TRBV6-1; 7 nucleotides align to TRBD1. From germline, CDR1 is MNHNS and CDR2 SASEGT. The V gene end was trimmed by 4 bases and the J gene end by 4 bases; junction bases not matched to a gene: 0. The CDR3 loop spans 12 amino acids. CDR3 DNA sequence: TGTGCCAGCAGTGGGGACAGCTATGGCTACACCTTC. Translated, it gives CASSGDSYGYTF.

CDR3 region: CASSDRDSQANTGELFF. The CDR3 nucleotides are TGCGCCAGCAGCGACAGGGACAGCCAAGCGAACACCGGGGAGCTGTTTTTT. The chain joins TRBV5-1 to TRBJ2-2, with TRBD1 matching over 7 bases. There are 17 residues in the CDR3. Trimming removed 4 bases from V and 0 bases from J; junction bases left unmatched: 9. From germline, CDR1 is SGHRS and CDR2 YFSETQ. The whole variable domain, remainder taken from reference TRBV5-1 and TRBJ2-2, is KAGVTQTPRYLIKTRGQQVTLSCSPISGHRSVSWYQQTPGQGLQFLFEYFSETQRNKGNFPGRFSGRQFSNSRSEMNVSTLELGDSALYLCASSDRDSQANTGELFFGEGSRLTVL.

The chain is built from TRBV6-5 and TRBJ1-1, with TRBD1 matching over 7 bases. This CDR3 has 11 amino acids. V gave up 8 bases and J gave up 11 bases; unmatched junction bases: 8. Germline loops: CDR1 MNHEY, CDR2 SVGAGI. The CDR3 loop reads CASGKGAWAFF. CDR3 bases: TGTGCCAGCGGAAAGGGGGCTTGGGCTTTCTTT.

The chain uses TRBV30 and TRBJ1-6, with TRBD1 identical over 8 bases. J gave up 7 bases and V 3 bases, and 5 bases lay outside the gene matches. This CDR3 has 14 residues. CDR1 and CDR2 (germline): GTSNPN, SVGIG (reference sequence). CDR3 protein: CAWRGNRGNSPLHF. CDR3 DNA: TGTGCCTGGAGGGGGAACAGGGGGAATTCACCCCTCCACTTT.

The J gene is TRBJ1-3, the V gene TRBV7-3, with D uncertain. Per the germline V gene, CDR1 is SGHTA and CDR2 is FQGTGA. V dropped 1 base and J dropped 3 bases, with 4 bases sitting between them. There are 13 residues in the CDR3. CDR3 in DNA: TGTGCCAGCAGCTTAAGCGATGGAAACACCATATATTTT. It specifies CASSLSDGNTIYF.

CDR3 DNA: TGCGCCAGCAGCACCGGGGACAGGGACTTTCAAGAGACCCAGTACTTC. Protein: CASSTGDRDFQETQYF. The chain combines TRBV5-1 with TRBJ2-5; 9 nucleotides agree with TRBD1. Per germline, CDR1 SGHRS and CDR2 YFSETQ. Germline trimming cut 4 bases from V and 2 bases from J; bases unmatched to any gene: 9. CDR3 length equals 16 residues.

This clone was seen a few times. The rearrangement links TRBV14 to TRBJ1-4; TRBD1 matches at 7 bases. This CDR3 contains 16 residues. Germline V gene lookup returns CDR1 SGHDN and CDR2 FVKESK. J was trimmed by 7 bases and V by 3 bases; bases with no gene match: 11. The CDR3 is CASSHSQTGFREKLFF. The CDR3 DNA follows: TGTGCCAGCAGCCATTCTCAGACAGGGTTCCGTGAAAAACTGTTTTTT.

This chain uses TRBV7-9 with TRBJ2-5, with 7 bases lining up with TRBD1. The DNA end lines up better with TRBJ2-7; the J call may be wrong. Germline V gene data show CDR1 as SEHNR and CDR2 as FQNEAQ (reference sequence). The CDR3 runs to 13 residues. The CDR3 coding sequence is TGTGCCTGTCCTGGGGCAGGGGGCTACGAGCAGTACTTC. As protein: CACPGAGGYEQYF.

This clone appeared a few times. This chain uses TRBV7-9 with TRBJ1-1; possible D gene TRBD1, 6 bases. V shed 0 bases and J shed 4 bases, with 18 bases lying between them. CDR1 SEHNR and CDR2 FQNEAQ come from the germline V gene (reference sequence). This CDR3 is built from 17 residues. CDR3 DNA: TGTGCCAGCAGCTTAGCGCGTTTAGGGGGATCGGGCACTGAAGCTTTCTTT. Protein product: CASSLARLGGSGTEAFF.

This clone has more than one count but fewer than ten. This rearrangement joins TRBV4-1 to TRBJ2-7, with a possible D match to TRBD2 (5 bases). In germline, CDR1 is MGHRA, CDR2 YSYEKL. The CDR3 spans 15 residues. V was trimmed by 1 base and J by 4 bases, leaving 14 bases between them. The CDR3 coding sequence is TGCGCCAGCAGCCAAGCTCTAGGGCGGGCGTACGAGCAGTACTTC. Its translation: CASSQALGRAYEQYF.

The V and J genes are TRBV2 and TRBJ2-7; 7 positions match TRBD2. Germline trimming cut 8 bases from V and 4 bases from J; bases unmatched to any gene: 8. This CDR3 region has 13 residues. Germline lookup yields CDR1 SNHLY and CDR2 FYNNEI. CDR3 DNA: TGTGCCAGCCTCATGCGGGAGATGTACGAGCAGTACTTC. Translated: CASLMREMYEQYF. Full variable domain (missing parts from reference TRBV2 and TRBJ2-7): EPEVTQTPSHQVTQMGQEVILRCVPISNHLYFYWYRQILGQKVEFLVSFYNNEISEKSEIFDDQFSVERPDGSNFTLKIRSTKLEDSAMYFCASLMREMYEQYFGPGTRLTVT.

The chain is built from TRBV15 and TRBJ2-1; D may be TRBD2 (5 bases). The germline gives CDR1 LNHNV, CDR2 YYDKDF (reference sequence). The V end was cut by 3 bases, the J end by 2 bases, with 8 bases between. This CDR3 is built from 14 residues. As DNA, the CDR3 is TGTGCCACCAGCAGCGGGCGGGCCTACAATGAGCAGTTCTTC. It is translated as CATSSGRAYNEQFF.

The chain joins TRBV5-1 to TRBJ2-7; 10 bases agree with TRBD1. Trimming at V came to 0 bases and at J to 5 bases, leaving 5 bases not matched to a gene. In germline, CDR1 is SGHRS, CDR2 YFSETQ. The length of the CDR3 is 15 residues. CDR3 nucleotides: TGCGCCAGCAGCTTGGGGGGACAGGGGATCCACGAGCAGTACTTC. Its translation: CASSLGGQGIHEQYF. Complete variable domain (other parts from reference TRBV5-1 and TRBJ2-7): KAGVTQTPRYLIKTRGQQVTLSCSPISGHRSVSWYQQTPGQGLQFLFEYFSETQRNKGNFPGRFSGRQFSNSRSEMNVSTLELGDSALYLCASSLGGQGIHEQYFGPGTRLTVT.